This TCR beta chain was identified during a study of shared clonotypes between healthy human individuals. J lost 6 bases, V lost 5 bases, and 6 bases had no gene match. Germline lookup yields CDR1 SNHLY and CDR2 FYNNEI. This CDR3 has 14 amino acids. The table came from immunoSEQ multiplex PCR; TCRdb's copy has only in-frame clones and leaves some out. The sample holds 2 million to 2.5 million clones, nearly 97% seen once. The source is a man between 18 and 29 years old in good health. The rearrangement joins TRBV2 to TRBJ2-2, with 7 bases identical to TRBD1. The sample comprised naive CD4+ T cells sorted from blood. The sample's subset: CD45RA+ positively selected. CDR3 sequence reads: CASSSQGWAGELFF. The CDR3 DNA follows: TGTGCCAGCAGTTCACAGGGGTGGGCCGGGGAGCTGTTTTTT.